The rows below give T cell receptor beta chains drawn from one sample of a study of cytomegalovirus exposure and HLA in healthy donors. Measured with immunoSEQ multiplex PCR; TCRdb has only the in-frame clones, and not every one. The sample includes about 240,000 clones, about 90% seen only once; the top ten take about 1.2%. The sample comprised PBMCs. The receptors shown here come from a woman under 40 in good health and CMV-seropositive. Each CDR3 is given with its conserved first and last residue. D genes are given only for firm matches. Size tells how often a clone was seen (once, few, many) or the class of an expanded clone, and some rows leave it out.

clone_size	d_call	v_call	j_call	cdr3_nt	cdr3_aa
.	.	TRBV28	TRBJ2-7	TGTGCCAGCAGTCCATACAGGGCAAGTACCTACGAGCAGTACTTC	CASSPYRASTYEQYF
once	TRBD1	TRBV5-1	TRBJ2-7	TGCGCCAGCAGTTATGGACGACAGGGAATCCTCGAGCAGTACTTC	CASSYGRQGILEQYF
few	.	TRBV30	TRBJ2-7	TGTGCCTGGAGTCGAGGGTCTACCTACGAGCAGTACTTC	CAWSRGSTYEQYF
once	.	TRBV5-1	TRBJ2-7	TGCGCCAGCAGCTTGCCAGAAGGGGCCTACGAGCAGTACTTC	CASSLPEGAYEQYF
few	TRBD2	TRBV27	TRBJ2-3	TGTGCCAGCAGCTTGGGGACTAGCCCAGATACGCAGTATTTT	CASSLGTSPDTQYF
.	.	TRBV7-6	TRBJ2-7	TGTGCCAGCAGCTTAGCGGCTGCTGGGAGCTACGAGCAGTACTTC	CASSLAAAGSYEQYF
once	TRBD2	TRBV7-8	TRBJ2-7	TGTGCCAGCAGCTTAGACGGGACTAGCTCCTACGAGCAGTACTTC	CASSLDGTSSYEQYF
.	.	TRBV7-2	TRBJ2-1	TGTGCCAGCAGCTTAGGGACATCCTACAATGAGCAGTTCTTC	CASSLGTSYNEQFF
.	.	TRBV27	TRBJ2-2	TGTGCCAGCCGCCCGTCGGACACCGGGGAGCTGTTTTTT	CASRPSDTGELFF
.	TRBD2	TRBV28	TRBJ2-5	TGTGCCAGCAGTCCACCCCTAGCGGGGGCCGAGACCCAGTACTTC	CASSPPLAGAETQYF
.	.	TRBV5-4	TRBJ1-2	TGTGCCAGCAGCTTGGAACAGATCTGGGTGCCGGCTAACTATGGCTACACCTTC	CASSLEQIWVPANYGYTF
.	.	TRBV30	TRBJ1-2	TGTGCCTGGAGTGGAGGCACTGGCTACACCTTC	CAWSGGTGYTF
.	TRBD2	TRBV5-1	TRBJ2-3	TGCGCCAGCAGCTTTAGCGGGATTAGCACAGATACGCAGTATTTT	CASSFSGISTDTQYF
.	TRBD2	TRBV30	TRBJ2-3	TGTGCCTGGACGGGGGGGAGCGGGGATACGCAGTATTTT	CAWTGGSGDTQYF
.	.	TRBV5-1	TRBJ2-3	TGCGCCAGCAGCTTCGGCGGGCCTAGCACAGATACGCAGTATTTT	CASSFGGPSTDTQYF
.	.	TRBV6-5	TRBJ2-3	TGTGCCAGCAGTCTCGGACAAAGCACAGATACGCAGTATTTT	CASSLGQSTDTQYF
.	.	TRBV7-6	TRBJ1-3	TGTGCCAGCAGCTTAACGGGTCCTTCTGGAAACACCATATATTTT	CASSLTGPSGNTIYF
once	.	TRBV5-4	TRBJ2-3	TGTGCCAGCAGCTTTGGGGGGAGGCCCGCAGGGGATACGCAGTATTTT	CASSFGGRPAGDTQYF
.	.	TRBV18	TRBJ2-7	TGTGCCAGCTCCGAGGGAGCCAGCTCCTACGAGCAGTACTTC	CASSEGASSYEQYF
.	TRBD2	TRBV5-1	TRBJ2-5	TGCGCCAGCAGCGTGGAAGGGCTAGCGGGAGAGGGCGAGACCCAGTACTTC	CASSVEGLAGEGETQYF
.	TRBD1	TRBV29-1	TRBJ2-1	TGCAGCGTTGACCCCGGACAGGGGATAGTTAATGAGCAGTTCTTC	CSVDPGQGIVNEQFF
.	TRBD2	TRBV11-2	TRBJ2-3	TGTGCCAGCAGCCCCTTCCTAGCGGGGTATGAGACGCAGTATTTT	CASSPFLAGYETQYF
.	.	TRBV29-1	TRBJ1-1	TGCAGCGTTTTGGGAGGGGAAGTAGCTTTCTTT	CSVLGGEVAFF
.	.	TRBV30	TRBJ1-2	TGTGCCTGGAGTGTAAGGGGCGCCTATGGCTACACCTTC	CAWSVRGAYGYTF
once	.	TRBV5-4	TRBJ1-1	TGTGCCAGCAGCCCCATGGCAGGGGCCACTGAAGCTTTCTTT	CASSPMAGATEAFF
few	.	TRBV7-9	TRBJ1-2	TGTGCCAGCAGCCCGACTGGAGAGAACTATGGCTACACCTTC	CASSPTGENYGYTF
.	TRBD2	TRBV11-2	TRBJ2-7	TGTGCCAGCAGCTTAGTGGGGGGGGCCTACGAGCAGTACTTC	CASSLVGGAYEQYF
.	.	TRBV9	TRBJ2-2	TGTGCCAGCAGCGAAGAGGAGAACACCGGGGAGCTGTTTTTT	CASSEEENTGELFF
.	TRBD1	TRBV5-1	TRBJ2-7	TGCGCCAGCAGCATACAAGGACAGGAGGACGTGCAGTACTTC	CASSIQGQEDVQYF
.	.	TRBV5-1	TRBJ2-4	TGCGCCAGCAGCTTGACGGGGGCCAAAAACATTCAGTACTTC	CASSLTGAKNIQYF
.	TRBD2	TRBV19	TRBJ2-2	TGTGCCAGTAGGTCCTATACTATGGGACTATCGAACACCGGGGAGCTGTTTTTT	CASRSYTMGLSNTGELFF
few	TRBD2	TRBV6-4	TRBJ2-2	TGTGCCAGCAGTGACACGAAGCGGGAGAACACCGGGGAGCTGTTTTTT	CASSDTKRENTGELFF
many	.	TRBV14	TRBJ1-2	TGTGCCAGCAGCCAAGACGGGACACCTAACTATGGCTACACCTTC	CASSQDGTPNYGYTF
.	.	TRBV11-2	TRBJ2-1	TGTGCCAGCAGCCCCTGGACTCTGTCCTACAATGAGCAGTTCTTC	CASSPWTLSYNEQFF
.	.	TRBV7-9	TRBJ2-3	TGTGCCAGCAGCTTAGACAGGGATACGCAGTATTTT	CASSLDRDTQYF
few	.	TRBV27	TRBJ1-1	TGTGCCAGCAGTACCAGGGATGGGGCTGAAGCTTTCTTT	CASSTRDGAEAFF
few	TRBD2	TRBV5-6	TRBJ2-3	TGTGCCAGCAGCTTGGCTAGCGGGAGCACAGATACGCAGTATTTT	CASSLASGSTDTQYF
few	.	TRBV5-5	TRBJ2-3	TGTGCCAGCAGCTTGGTATCGGTCGATACGCAGTATTTT	CASSLVSVDTQYF
.	.	TRBV5-1	TRBJ2-1	TGCGCCAGCAGCTTAACCGGGGGTCTCGGCAATGAGCAGTTCTTC	CASSLTGGLGNEQFF
.	.	TRBV7-9	TRBJ2-1	TGTGCCAGCAGCCCACAGACCACTTATAGGGGTGAGCAGTTCTTC	CASSPQTTYRGEQFF
.	.	TRBV14	TRBJ1-1	TGTGCCAGCAGCCAAGACAGGAACACTGAAGCTTTCTTT	CASSQDRNTEAFF
once	.	TRBV5-1	TRBJ2-2	TGCGCCAGCAGCTCTCTGAGGCCGGGGGAGCTGTTTTTT	CASSSLRPGELFF
.	TRBD1	TRBV6-5	TRBJ1-1	TGTGCCAGCAAACGGGGGGGACAGTCGCCCACTGAAGCTTTCTTT	CASKRGGQSPTEAFF
.	TRBD2	TRBV7-2	TRBJ2-1	TGTGCCAGCAGCTTAGATTGGGCTAGCGGGGGCCGCGGCAATGAGCAGTTCTTC	CASSLDWASGGRGNEQFF
.	TRBD2	TRBV7-2	TRBJ2-7	TGTGCCAGCAGCCGGACTAGCGGGAGCTACGAGCAGTACTTC	CASSRTSGSYEQYF